The source of this T cell receptor (beta chain) is a study of T cell responses to AZD1222 COVID-19 vaccine. Including both end residues, the CDR3 is 8 amino acids long. Germline-derived CDR1 and CDR2 are LNHDA and SQIVND (reference sequence). The data were produced by immunoSEQ multiplex PCR, yet TCRdb's version contains in-frame clones alone and is incomplete. This sample has under 130,000 clones, with nearly 90% found just once. Worth noting for this clone: The conserved phenylalanine or tryptophan normally closing the CDR3 is absent here, so this likely arose from a read error. The DNA is left out, because the CDR3 cannot be placed on it with certainty; the CDR3 is given as TCRdb lists it.

The TCR was taken from an adult who received the AZD1222 COVID-19 vaccine. The chain carries TRBV19 and TRBJ1-1; the table names TRBD1, a call not compared with the DNA. This material consisted of peripheral blood, taken 28 days after the second AZD1222 dose. The CDR3 is CARRTAPR.